The clone carrying this TCR beta chain was seen ten or more times. Regions amplified from RNA transcripts were the TCR beta CDR3 regions. The HTBI set primed first-round TCR CDR3 RT-PCR. TCRdb passed the multiplex PCR reads through MiXCR, listing each CDR3 protein once. This table has under 350,000 distinct CDR3 sequences, over 20% appearing once. The sample is drawn from a study of T cells in Graves' hyperthyroidism and ophthalmopathy. Orbital computed tomography and thyroid ultrasound, together with serum TRAb and thyroxine and clinical symptoms, were used for diagnoses. V lost 2 bases and J lost 2; bases outside the gene matches: 4. CDR1 DFQATT and CDR2 SNEGSKA come from the germline V gene (reference sequence). CDR3 size: 15 residues.

V usage is TRBV20-1 and J usage is TRBJ2-5; the match to TRBD2 covers 11 bases. Sequenced material: blood. This TCR came from a woman aged 45-59 years with Graves' hyperthyroidism. The CDR3 sequence is CSARPGLAVQETQYF. CDR3 nucleotide sequence: TGCAGTGCTAGACCGGGACTAGCGGTACAAGAGACCCAGTACTTC.